This is a list of T cell receptor beta chains from one sample in a study of blood T cells in healthy people across ages. TCRdb ran MiXCR on the 5' RACE reads and lists one entry per CDR3 protein. The table has over 550,000 distinct CDR3 sequences, roughly 31% seen once. The sequencing sample was made of blood. The source is an elderly woman in good health. Both conserved end residues are part of each CDR3. D genes are given only for firm matches. Some rows mark clone size as missing; the rest say once, few, many or name a class of expanded clone.

CDR3 protein	CDR3 DNA	CDR3 length	V gene	J gene	D gene	clone size
CASSVGGRGPLQETQYF	TGTGCCAGCAGCGTAGGGGGGCGGGGGCCCCTCCAGGAGACCCAGTACTTC	17	TRBV9	TRBJ2-5	-	many
CSAVGDRGYNEQFF	TGCAGTGCCGTAGGGGACAGGGGCTACAATGAGCAGTTCTTC	14	TRBV20-1	TRBJ2-1	TRBD1	many
CACGSSYNSPLHF	TGTGCGTGCGGGAGCTCCTATAATTCACCCCTCCACTTT	13	TRBV6-1	TRBJ1-6	-	many
CSATRGLTDTQYF	TGCAGTGCTACCCGGGGCCTGACAGATACGCAGTATTTT	13	TRBV20-1	TRBJ2-3	-	many
CASSPRAANYGYTF	TGTGCCAGCAGTCCCCGGGCCGCTAACTATGGCTACACCTTC	14	TRBV12-3/TRBV12-4	TRBJ1-2	-	-
CSSSPTGSGSEKLFF	TGTTCCAGCAGCCCAACCGGGTCGGGGTCGGAAAAACTGTTTTTT	15	TRBV7-6	TRBJ1-4	-	few
CASSEGGTRGTDTQYF	TGTGCCAGCAGTGAAGGAGGGACTAGGGGTACCGATACGCAGTATTTT	16	TRBV2	TRBJ2-3	TRBD2	few
CASSVDPTGGNTEAFF	TGTGCCAGCAGCGTAGACCCGACAGGGGGGAACACTGAAGCTTTCTTT	16	TRBV9	TRBJ1-1	TRBD1	many
CASSLNRASGQETQYF	TGTGCCAGCAGCTTAAATCGGGCTAGCGGACAAGAGACCCAGTACTTC	16	TRBV7-9	TRBJ2-5	TRBD2	many
CASSLGPGQGTDTQYF	TGCGCCAGCAGCTTGGGCCCGGGACAGGGCACAGATACGCAGTATTTT	16	TRBV5-1	TRBJ2-3	TRBD1	many
CAWRRGDNTEAFF	TGTGCCTGGAGAAGGGGGGACAACACTGAAGCTTTCTTT	13	TRBV30	TRBJ1-1	-	-
CASSQGQGAGYEQYF	TGCGCCAGCAGCCAAGGCCAGGGGGCCGGGTACGAGCAGTACTTC	15	TRBV4-3	TRBJ2-7	TRBD1	medium-sized
CASSLGQGYSNQPQHF	TGTGCCAGCAGTTTGGGTCAGGGTTATAGCAATCAGCCCCAGCATTTT	16	TRBV27	TRBJ1-5	-	few
CASSIDRSADTEAFF	TGTGCCAGTAGTATCGACAGGTCGGCAGACACTGAAGCTTTCTTT	15	TRBV19	TRBJ1-1	-	-
CASKGLKGYEQYF	TGTGCCAGCAAGGGACTGAAGGGCTACGAGCAGTACTTC	13	TRBV6-1	TRBJ2-7	-	many
CSATGLSFYNEQFF	TGCAGCGCTACGGGACTCTCGTTTTACAATGAGCAGTTCTTC	14	TRBV29-1	TRBJ2-1	-	-
CASSLANTEAFF	TGCGCCAGCAGCTTGGCAAACACTGAAGCTTTCTTT	12	TRBV5-1	TRBJ1-1	-	-
CASTLRAEGVPQHF	TGTGCCAGCACCTTACGGGCCGAGGGAGTTCCCCAGCATTTT	14	TRBV6-6	TRBJ1-5	-	few
CASSAEIAGGYNEQFF	TGCGCCAGCAGCGCCGAGATAGCGGGGGGCTACAATGAGCAGTTCTTC	16	TRBV5-1	TRBJ2-1	TRBD2	many
CSARWTREEQYF	TGCAGTGCTAGGTGGACTAGGGAAGAGCAGTACTTC	12	TRBV20-1	TRBJ2-5	TRBD2	few
CSVEDESLYGYTF	TGCAGCGTTGAAGATGAAAGCCTCTATGGCTACACCTTC	13	TRBV29-1	TRBJ1-2	-	-
CASSWGGEGNTEAFF	TGTGCCAGCAGCTGGGGGGGGGAGGGAAACACTGAAGCTTTCTTT	15	TRBV27	TRBJ1-1	-	many
CASSRGASNTGELFF	TGTGCCAGCAGTCGCGGAGCTTCGAACACCGGGGAGCTGTTTTTT	15	TRBV7-9	TRBJ2-2	-	-
CASSRTDEKLFF	TGTGCCAGCAGTCGAACCGATGAAAAACTGTTTTTT	12	TRBV12-3/TRBV12-4	TRBJ1-4	-	-
CASSGRDRVEGYTF	TGTGCCAGCAGTGGCAGGGACAGGGTGGAAGGCTACACCTTC	14	TRBV25-1	TRBJ1-2	TRBD1	many
CASRHDRGSSNQPQHF	TGTGCCAGCAGGCACGACAGGGGATCGAGCAATCAGCCCCAGCATTTT	16	TRBV2	TRBJ1-5	TRBD1	-
CASSQQGAGQPQHF	TGTGCCAGCAGCCAACAGGGGGCCGGTCAGCCCCAGCATTTT	14	TRBV3-1	TRBJ1-5	TRBD1	-
CASRTGTSAYEQYF	TGTGCCAGCAGAACAGGAACAAGCGCCTACGAGCAGTACTTC	14	TRBV2	TRBJ2-7	-	many
CSVLTAGGQPQHF	TGCAGCGTTTTGACGGCAGGGGGTCAGCCCCAGCATTTT	13	TRBV29-1	TRBJ1-5	TRBD1	-
CSARVPGLAGVSSYNEQFF	TGCAGTGCTAGAGTCCCGGGACTAGCGGGTGTAAGCTCCTACAATGAGCAGTTCTTC	19	TRBV20-1	TRBJ2-1	TRBD2	-
CASSFRRGTNTGELFF	TGTGCCAGCAGTTTTCGGCGGGGCACGAACACCGGGGAGCTGTTTTTT	16	TRBV12-3/TRBV12-4	TRBJ2-2	-	-
CASSQEGGAGGGNIQYF	TGTGCCAGCAGCCAAGAAGGGGGTGCGGGCGGTGGAAACATTCAGTACTTC	17	TRBV4-2	TRBJ2-4	-	many
CASSYSKGTGNQPQHF	TGTGCCAGCAGTTACTCAAAGGGGACGGGGAATCAGCCCCAGCATTTT	16	TRBV6-6	TRBJ1-5	-	many
CSAGDLAGGPNEQFF	TGCAGTGCTGGCGACCTAGCGGGGGGGCCGAATGAGCAGTTCTTC	15	TRBV20-1	TRBJ2-1	TRBD2	many
CSAPPLSVNTEAFF	TGCAGTGCTCCCCCACTGTCCGTGAACACTGAAGCTTTCTTT	14	TRBV20-1	TRBJ1-1	-	-
CASSLSPSGGNNEQFF	TGTGCCAGCAGCTTATCCCCTAGCGGGGGGAACAATGAGCAGTTCTTC	16	TRBV7-3	TRBJ2-1	TRBD2	many
CASQEEGISYNEQFF	TGCGCCAGCCAAGAAGAGGGAATCTCCTACAATGAGCAGTTCTTC	15	TRBV5-1	TRBJ2-1	-	-
CAISESNPGANVLTF	TGTGCCATCAGTGAGTCAAATCCTGGGGCCAACGTCCTGACTTTC	15	TRBV10-3	TRBJ2-6	-	many
CASSVERGTDTQYF	TGTGCCAGCAGCGTAGAGAGGGGAACAGATACGCAGTATTTT	14	TRBV9	TRBJ2-3	-	-
CATSNFQGREKLFF	TGTGCCACCAGCAATTTCCAGGGGCGCGAAAAACTGTTTTTT	14	TRBV15	TRBJ1-4	-	-
CSVVVVGGSYGYTF	TGCAGCGTTGTGGTGGTAGGGGGCAGCTATGGCTACACCTTC	14	TRBV29-1	TRBJ1-2	TRBD1	many
CASSLTLAGNEQFF	TGTGCCAGCAGCCTGACTCTAGCGGGGAATGAGCAGTTCTTC	14	TRBV28	TRBJ2-1	TRBD2	-
CASSQVRRDYHRETQYF	TGTGCCAGCAGCCAAGTCAGGCGGGACTATCACCGAGAGACCCAGTACTTC	17	TRBV3-1	TRBJ2-5	TRBD2	many
CASSLQRPGPRPYNEQFF	TGTGCCAGCAGTTTACAAAGGCCGGGACCGAGGCCCTACAATGAGCAGTTCTTC	18	TRBV7-2	TRBJ2-1	-	many
CASSPYRGPNEQFF	TGTGCCAGCAGTCCTTATCGGGGGCCCAATGAGCAGTTCTTC	14	TRBV7-2	TRBJ2-1	-	many
CASSVGYYEQYF	TGTGCCAGCAGTGTCGGGTACTACGAGCAGTACTTC	12	TRBV14	TRBJ2-7	-	many
CASRTGNTGELFF	TGTGCCAGTAGGACAGGGAACACCGGGGAGCTGTTTTTT	13	TRBV4-2	TRBJ2-2	TRBD1	many
CASSARAGGRLSGANVLTF	TGTGCCAGCAGCGCGCGGGCTGGGGGGCGTTTGTCTGGGGCCAACGTCCTGACTTTC	19	TRBV5-5	TRBJ2-6	-	-
CASSYSGDGEETQYF	TGTGCCAGCAGTTACTCGGGGGACGGCGAAGAGACCCAGTACTTC	15	TRBV6-5	TRBJ2-5	-	many
CSARDGRRDGYTF	TGCAGTGCTAGAGATGGGAGACGCGATGGCTACACCTTC	13	TRBV20-1	TRBJ1-2	-	-